The entry below describes one T cell receptor beta chain. This entry belongs to a study of shared clonotypes between healthy human individuals. Data came from immunoSEQ multiplex PCR; TCRdb stores just in-frame clones and leaves some out. Among roughly 700,000 clones listed, over 65% were seen once. From germline, CDR1 is MNHEY and CDR2 SMNVEV (reference sequence). This CDR3 spans 15 amino acids. V trimming: 2 bases; J trimming: 3 bases; junction bases outside the gene matches: 7. The sequence came from a woman between 25 and 40 years old in good health. J is TRBJ2-7 and V is TRBV27; TRBD1 matches 7 bases. The sample consisted of memory CD4+ T cells sorted from blood. Subset specified: CD45RA-negative fraction. This CDR3 reads CASSLRQGRIYEQYF. The CDR3 DNA reads as TGTGCCAGCAGTTTAAGACAGGGCCGGATCTACGAGCAGTACTTC.